This TCR beta chain originates from a study of T cell changes during pregnancy in multiple sclerosis. Trimming pared 3 bases from V and 0 bases from J, leaving 8 bases between. Germline V lookup: CDR1 MGHRA, CDR2 YSYEKL. There are 15 residues in the CDR3. Only in-frame clones appear in the TCRdb table, and some are missing; sequencing was by immunoSEQ multiplex PCR. The sample yields around 48,000 clones, 88% seen once. This sequence was found in a female donor with multiple sclerosis, enrolled in a pregnancy study. This chain connects TRBV4-1 to TRBJ2-2, with TRBD2 as a possible D gene (6 bases). Sequences were derived from CD4+ T cells from peripheral blood mononuclear cells, sampled in the second trimester of pregnancy. In DNA, the CDR3 is TGCGCCAGCAGCCACGGGAGTACGAACACCGGGGAGCTGTTTTTT. It is translated as CASSHGSTNTGELFF.